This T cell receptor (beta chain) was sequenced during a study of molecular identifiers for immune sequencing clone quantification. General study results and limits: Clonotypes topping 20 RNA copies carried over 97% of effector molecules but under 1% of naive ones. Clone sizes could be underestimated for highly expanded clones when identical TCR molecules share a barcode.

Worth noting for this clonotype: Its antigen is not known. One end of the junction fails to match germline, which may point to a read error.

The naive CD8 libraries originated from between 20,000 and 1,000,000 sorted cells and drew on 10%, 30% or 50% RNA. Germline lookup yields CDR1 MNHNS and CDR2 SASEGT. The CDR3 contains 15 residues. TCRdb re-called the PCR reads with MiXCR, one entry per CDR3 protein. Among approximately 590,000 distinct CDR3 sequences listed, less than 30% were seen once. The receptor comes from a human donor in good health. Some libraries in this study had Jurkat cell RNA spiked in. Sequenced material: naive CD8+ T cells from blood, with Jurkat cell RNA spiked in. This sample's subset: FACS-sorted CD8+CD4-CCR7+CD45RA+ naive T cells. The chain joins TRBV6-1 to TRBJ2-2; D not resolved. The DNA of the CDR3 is TGTGCCAGCAGTATACATATCGCGAACACCGAGGAGCTGTTTTTT. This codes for CASSIHIANTEELFF.